This passage covers 25 T cell receptor beta chains from one sample sequenced in a study of blood T cell repertoires in COVID-19. Only in-frame clones appear in the TCRdb table, and some are missing; sequencing was by immunoSEQ multiplex PCR. The profile shows roughly 450,000 clones, around 90% of them singletons. Source material: PBMCs or T cells enriched from blood (not recorded which). These receptor sequences come from a man aged 18 to 30 who had recovered from COVID-19.

This rearrangement joins TRBV30 to TRBJ1-1; TRBD1 is a possible D gene (6 bases). V lost 4 bases, J lost 3 bases, and 12 bases lay in between. The length of the CDR3 is 13 residues. Germline V CDR1 and CDR2: GTSNPN, SVGIG (reference sequence). The CDR3 nucleotides are TGTGCCTGGAAGGTGGACAGCTACACTGAAGCTTTCTTT. The encoded protein is CAWKVDSYTEAFF.

The V and J genes are TRBV9 and TRBJ1-6, with TRBD1 identical over 7 bases. This CDR3 has 18 residues. After removal of 4 bases from V and 0 bases from J, the junction contained 10 bases not matched to a gene. Germline V gene data show CDR1 as SGDLS and CDR2 as YYNGEE. CDR3 protein: CASSQTTGTSSYNSPLHF. DNA for the CDR3: TGTGCCAGCAGCCAAACGACAGGGACGAGCTCCTATAATTCACCCCTCCACTTT.

CDR3 loop: CASSDGGRQGSYEQYF. The CDR3 bases are TGTGCCAGCAGTGACGGAGGCCGACAGGGCTCCTACGAGCAGTACTTC. V gene TRBV6-1 combines with J gene TRBJ2-7; 7 bases match TRBD1. Germline V gene sequence: CDR1 MNHNS, CDR2 SASEGT. The CDR3 totals 16 residues. V lost 3 bases, J lost 0 bases, and 8 bases stayed unmatched.

This clone has just a few counts. The chain links TRBV29-1 to TRBJ1-1; 7 nucleotides agree with TRBD1. The ends lost 4 bases at V and 6 bases at J; junction bases unmatched: 5. The germline gives CDR1 SQVTM, CDR2 ANQGSEA. This CDR3 contains 12 residues. The CDR3 DNA is TGCAGCGTTGTACAGGGGAAGGCTGAAGCTTTCTTT. Its protein is CSVVQGKAEAFF.

This rearrangement joins TRBV7-8 to TRBJ1-1, with 7 bases that match TRBD1. From germline, CDR1 is SGHVS and CDR2 FQNEAQ. CDR3 length: 16 residues. After removal of 2 bases from V and 4 bases from J, the junction contained 10 bases not matched to a gene. The CDR3 protein is CASSLRARSGGTEAFF. The DNA of the CDR3 is TGTGCCAGCAGCTTAAGGGCTCGTTCAGGGGGCACTGAAGCTTTCTTT.

The V call is TRBV4-1, the J call TRBJ1-1, with D unclear. The germline V gene has CDR1 MGHRA and CDR2 YSYEKL. CDR3 size: 13 residues. V lost 7 bases to trimming and J lost 1 base, with 10 bases between them. CDR3 sequence: CASTRLWNTEAFF. CDR3 nucleotide sequence: TGCGCCAGCACCCGTCTTTGGAACACTGAAGCTTTCTTT.

The chain joins TRBV3-1 (or the pseudogene TRBV3-2) to TRBJ2-1; D call uncertain. Germline V lookup: CDR1 LGHDT, CDR2 YNNKEL (reference sequence). The CDR3 loop spans 16 amino acids. V lost 0 bases and J lost 0, with 9 bases in between. The CDR3 coding sequence is TGTGCCAGCAGCCAAGAGGCCCTGATCTCCTACAATGAGCAGTTCTTC. Amino acid sequence: CASSQEALISYNEQFF.

This clone appeared once. The J gene is TRBJ2-5, the V gene TRBV30, with D unresolved. CDR3 length: 11 residues. The germline V gene has CDR1 GTSNPN and CDR2 SVGIG (reference sequence). V lost 4 bases to trimming and J lost 2 bases, with 5 bases between them. CDR3 DNA: TGTGCCTGGACCCGGCAAGAGACCCAGTACTTC. It is translated as CAWTRQETQYF.

The CDR3 here is CASSDHRDTYGYTF. In nucleotides, the CDR3 is TGTGCCAGCAGTGACCACCGGGACACGTATGGCTACACCTTC. J is TRBJ1-2 and V is TRBV6-1; possibly TRBD1 for D (6 bases). The CDR3 runs 14 residues. Germline V gene lookup returns CDR1 MNHNS and CDR2 SASEGT. Trimming pared 3 bases from V and 5 bases from J, leaving 13 bases between.

The V call is TRBV15, the J call TRBJ1-2, with a possible D match to TRBD1 (6 bases). Germline V gene sequence: CDR1 LNHNV, CDR2 YYDKDF (reference sequence). The CDR3 has 16 residues. The V end lost 0 bases, the J end lost 8 bases, and 19 bases lay between the germline ends. The DNA for the CDR3 is TGTGCCACCAGCAGAGATCTCGTTGGCAGGGGATTGGGCTACACCTTC. This encodes CATSRDLVGRGLGYTF.

This chain uses TRBV5-5 with TRBJ2-4, with D maybe TRBD1 (7 bases). The CDR3 runs 15 residues. With 5 bases removed from V and 8 bases from J, the gap between germline ends came to 20 bases. CDR1 SGHKS and CDR2 YYEKEE come from the germline V gene (reference sequence). CDR3 loop: CASSFRGTRGDIQYF. DNA of the CDR3: TGTGCCAGCAGTTTCCGAGGGACCAGGGGGGACATTCAGTACTTC.

This clone appeared a single time. The chain joins TRBV12-3 or TRBV12-4 to TRBJ1-1, with D tentatively TRBD1 (5 bases). The length of the CDR3 is 11 residues. Between the trimmed V and J ends, which lost 3 bases and 13 bases, there was a span of 12 bases. CDR3: CASSLGGFGFF. CDR3 sequence (DNA): TGTGCCAGCAGTTTGGGGGGATTCGGTTTCTTT.

The chain is built from TRBV7-2 and TRBJ1-1, with 7 bases matching TRBD1. The J segment lost 5 bases and the V segment lost 5 bases, leaving 14 bases of the junction unmatched. Per the germline V gene, CDR1 is SGHTA and CDR2 is FQGNSA. The CDR3 has 16 amino acids. CDR3 coding DNA: TGTGCCAGCAGCATTATTCGACAGGGATGGGAAACTGAAGCTTTCTTT. The encoded protein is CASSIIRQGWETEAFF.

This clone was picked up one time. The chain has TRBV10-3 and TRBJ1-6, with 9 bases aligning to TRBD1. Germline-derived CDR1 and CDR2 are ENHRY and SYGVKD. V lost 6 bases and J lost 4; bases outside the gene matches: 7. The CDR3 consists of 16 residues. The DNA of the CDR3 is TGTGCCATCAGCACCTCGGGACAGGGTTATAATTCACCCCTCCACTTT. Residues: CAISTSGQGYNSPLHF.

V and J are TRBV7-8 and TRBJ2-2; 7 bases are a match to TRBD1. The CDR3 totals 16 residues. Trimming at V came to 5 bases and at J to 2 bases, leaving 8 bases not matched to a gene. Germline-derived CDR1 and CDR2 are SGHVS and FQNEAQ. DNA for the CDR3: TGTGCCAGCAGCCTCCGGGGACAGCTTAACACCGGGGAGCTGTTTTTT. It codes for CASSLRGQLNTGELFF.

The chain joins TRBV20-1 to TRBJ1-1; D not resolved. The CDR3 contains 11 residues. Germline assignment: CDR1 DFQATT and CDR2 SNEGSKA (reference sequence). Trimming cost V 5 bases and J 0 bases, with 4 bases left between them. CDR3 sequence: CSAWLNTEAFF. As DNA, the CDR3 is TGCAGTGCTTGGCTGAACACTGAAGCTTTCTTT.

The V call is TRBV9, the J call TRBJ1-1; no clear D gene. From germline, CDR1 is SGDLS and CDR2 YYNGEE. Trimming left V 3 bases short and J 2 bases short, with 8 bases between. This CDR3 spans 13 amino acids. The CDR3 DNA reads as TGTGCCAGCAGCGCCCGGACTAACACTGAAGCTTTCTTT. Translation: CASSARTNTEAFF.

This rearrangement joins TRBV2 to TRBJ1-2; D possibly corresponds to TRBD1 (5 bases). Looked up from germline, CDR1 is SNHLY and CDR2 is FYNNEI. This CDR3 is 15 amino acids long. V lost 0 bases, J lost 7 bases, and 15 bases lay in between. CDR3 in DNA: TGTGCCAGCAGTGAAGCGGGACGGATGGGAGGTGGCTACACCTTC. Amino acids: CASSEAGRMGGGYTF.

This clone was seen only once. The chain is built from TRBV5-1 and TRBJ2-3; 8 nucleotides match TRBD1. Germline loops: CDR1 SGHRS, CDR2 YFSETQ. The CDR3 sequence is 14 residues long. The ends lost 4 bases at V and 5 bases at J; junction bases unmatched: 6. In DNA, the CDR3 is TGCGCCAGCAGCGGCGGACAGGGACGAGATACGCAGTATTTT. This gives the protein CASSGGQGRDTQYF.

Notes on this clone: Other DNA sequences in this specimen translate into the identical CDR3. The CDR3 spells CASSVEGMNTEAFF. DNA for the CDR3: TGTGCCAGCAGTGTGGAGGGCATGAACACTGAAGCTTTCTTT. The chain is built from TRBV2 and TRBJ1-1; no definite D call. Trimming removed 4 bases at V and 0 bases at J, with 9 bases between. This CDR3 has 14 residues. CDR1 and CDR2 from the germline V gene are SNHLY and FYNNEI.

V usage is TRBV4-2 and J usage is TRBJ2-7; 7 bases match TRBD2. Trimming took 1 base from V and 7 from J; bases not matched to a gene: 13. Looked up from germline, CDR1 is LGHNA and CDR2 is YNFKEQ. This CDR3 is built from 16 residues. The CDR3 DNA reads as TGTGCCAGCAGCCAAGTTCGCCCTAGCGGTAAGATAGAGCAGTACTTC. As protein: CASSQVRPSGKIEQYF.

The chain couples TRBV2 to TRBJ1-2; D call uncertain. The CDR3 sequence is 11 residues long. Trimming left V 9 bases short and J 4 bases short, with 9 bases between. From germline, CDR1 is SNHLY and CDR2 FYNNEI. DNA of the CDR3: TGTGCCAGAGCCCCCGGCTATGGCTACACCTTC. It translates to CARAPGYGYTF.

The genes are TRBV18 and TRBJ2-1; 10 positions agree with TRBD2. V gave up 2 bases and J gave up 6 bases; unmatched junction bases: 4. Per the germline V gene, CDR1 is KGHSH and CDR2 is LQKENI. The CDR3 totals 15 residues. CDR3: CASSPMSSGSNEQFF. The CDR3 DNA follows: TGTGCCAGCTCACCAATGTCTAGCGGGAGCAATGAGCAGTTCTTC.

Of note for this clone: Other DNA sequences in the same sample also yield this CDR3. The chain joins TRBV7-2 to TRBJ1-4; TRBD1 aligns across 7 bases. CDR3 size: 14 residues. Germline V gene sequence: CDR1 SGHTA, CDR2 FQGNSA. V was pared by 3 bases and J by 5 bases, with 3 bases of the junction left unmatched. The CDR3, as DNA: TGTGCCAGCAGCTTGAAGACAGGGAATGAAAAACTGTTTTTT. Amino acid sequence: CASSLKTGNEKLFF.

V usage is TRBV5-4 and J usage is TRBJ1-6, with D possibly matching TRBD1 (6 bases). Between the trimmed V and J ends, which lost 3 bases and 7 bases, there was a span of 14 bases. Germline CDR1 and CDR2: SGHNT and YYREEE (reference sequence). This CDR3 comprises 15 residues. In nucleotides, the CDR3 is TGTGCCAGCAGCTACAGCGGACAGTTGAATTCACCCCTCCACTTT. Residues: CASSYSGQLNSPLHF. Complete variable domain (other parts from reference TRBV5-4 and TRBJ1-6): ETGVTQSPTHLIKTRGQQVTLRCSSQSGHNTVSWYQQALGQGPQFIFQYYREEENGRGNFPPRFSGLQFPNYSSELNVNALELDDSALYLCASSYSGQLNSPLHFGNGTRLTVT.